This is a list of T cell receptor beta chains from one sample in a study of blood T cell repertoires in COVID-19. TCRdb's copy holds only in-frame clones and misses some; the assay was immunoSEQ multiplex PCR. The sample shows about 430,000 clones, around 89% of them seen only once. Sequenced input: PBMCs or T cells enriched from blood (not recorded which). All receptors come from a man aged 25 to 40 who had recovered from COVID-19. The CDR3 runs from the conserved cysteine through the conserved F or W. D genes are given only for firm matches. The listing skips clone size in some rows; elsewhere it reads once, few, many or a size class.

v_call,clone_size,d_call,j_call,cdr3_aa,cdr3_nt
TRBV2,-,-,TRBJ1-1,CASSDGWGSNTEAFF,TGTGCCAGCAGTGACGGTTGGGGCAGCAACACTGAAGCTTTCTTT
TRBV5-1,-,TRBD2,TRBJ2-3,CASSPTAGATDTQYF,TGCGCCAGCAGCCCAACAGCGGGAGCGACAGATACGCAGTATTTT
TRBV11-1,-,-,TRBJ1-1,CASSSLYLTEAFF,TGTGCCAGCAGCTCCCTTTATCTCACTGAAGCTTTCTTT
TRBV30,-,-,TRBJ2-2,CAWRISGATRTGELFF,TGTGCCTGGAGGATAAGTGGGGCGACCCGTACCGGGGAGCTGTTTTTT
TRBV2,-,TRBD2,TRBJ2-7,CASRGGLALVREQYF,TGTGCCAGCAGGGGGGGACTAGCCCTAGTTAGAGAGCAGTACTTC
TRBV6-5,few,-,TRBJ1-1,CASSYTVSTEAFF,TGTGCCAGCAGTTACACCGTGAGCACTGAAGCTTTCTTT
TRBV19,-,TRBD1,TRBJ2-3,CASSPGQGPDTQYF,TGTGCCAGTAGTCCAGGACAGGGGCCAGATACGCAGTATTTT
TRBV27,-,TRBD2,TRBJ2-7,CASSGGTSGYEQYF,TGTGCCAGCAGTGGGGGGACTAGCGGCTACGAGCAGTACTTC
TRBV5-6,-,-,TRBJ2-3,CASSPGWVAEAPDTQYF,TGTGCCAGCAGCCCCGGTTGGGTAGCGGAGGCACCAGATACGCAGTATTTT
TRBV6-5,-,-,TRBJ1-1,CASREIPSTEAFF,TGTGCCAGCAGAGAGATTCCGAGCACTGAAGCTTTCTTT
TRBV6-6,-,TRBD2,TRBJ2-7,CASRTRTSGRNSEQYF,TGTGCCAGCAGAACCCGGACTAGCGGGAGAAACTCCGAGCAGTACTTC
TRBV28,-,TRBD1,TRBJ1-2,CASSLTTGEGYTF,TGTGCCAGCAGTTTAACGACAGGGGAGGGCTACACCTTC
TRBV5-1,once,-,TRBJ2-7,CASSHPTGAGSSYEQYF,TGCGCCAGCAGCCACCCCACCGGGGCGGGAAGCTCCTACGAGCAGTACTTC
TRBV18,-,-,TRBJ2-5,CASSPTQRKETQYF,TGTGCCAGCTCACCGACACAACGGAAAGAGACCCAGTACTTC
TRBV19,-,-,TRBJ2-7,CASSMGSSYEQYF,TGTGCCAGTAGTATGGGGAGCTCCTACGAGCAGTACTTC
TRBV5-1,few,TRBD2,TRBJ2-5,CASSRSPGLAGQGRPQETQYF,TGCGCCAGCAGCCGGTCACCGGGACTAGCGGGTCAAGGGAGGCCCCAAGAGACCCAGTACTTC
TRBV2,-,-,TRBJ2-7,CASTLRGEQYF,TGTGCCAGCACCCTTCGGGGCGAGCAGTACTTC
TRBV7-2,-,-,TRBJ2-7,CASSLGLTNYEQYF,TGTGCCAGCAGCTTAGGGCTGACAAACTACGAGCAGTACTTC
TRBV6-1,-,-,TRBJ2-7,CASSDRTRAAYEQYF,TGTGCCAGCAGTGACCGGACTCGGGCGGCCTACGAGCAGTACTTC
TRBV28,-,-,TRBJ2-2,CASSPQAGNTGELFF,TGTGCCAGCAGTCCCCAGGCAGGGAACACCGGGGAGCTGTTTTTT
TRBV11-2,-,TRBD2,TRBJ2-3,CASSLGGSGRVEYF,TGTGCCAGCAGCTTAGGTGGTAGCGGGAGAGTGGAGTATTTT
TRBV7-6,once,TRBD2,TRBJ2-1,CASSASGSSYNEQFF,TGTGCCAGCAGCGCTAGCGGGAGCTCCTACAATGAGCAGTTCTTC
TRBV30,-,TRBD2,TRBJ2-1,CAWSSPYQRDLGNEQFF,TGTGCCTGGAGTTCACCTTATCAGCGGGACCTGGGGAATGAGCAGTTCTTC
TRBV29-1,-,TRBD2,TRBJ2-2,CSVEVLGASGNTGELFF,TGCAGCGTTGAAGTTCTAGGGGCTAGCGGGAACACCGGGGAGCTGTTTTTT